The T cell receptor (beta chain) under discussion was sequenced for a study of radiation and T cells in renal cell carcinoma. Data came from immunoSEQ multiplex PCR; TCRdb stores just in-frame clones and leaves some out. The table records 15,000 or so clones, around two thirds of them present only once. Germline V CDR1 and CDR2: LNHDA, SQIVND (reference sequence). The CDR3 has 14 amino acids. J was trimmed by 6 bases and V by 2 bases; bases with no gene match: 1. This sample's treatment: treatment-naive control, cytoreductive nephrectomy. The chain carries TRBV19 and TRBJ2-4, with TRBD1 matching over 10 bases. The receptor's source is a man aged 60 to 69 with renal cell carcinoma. The material sequenced was tumor tissue, taken from a patient whose treatment was nephrectomy without radiotherapy. The CDR3 protein is CASSIRTGGNIQYF. The CDR3 DNA reads TGTGCCAGTAGTATACGGACAGGGGGAAACATTCAGTACTTC. Variable domain in full (rest from reference TRBV19 and TRBJ2-4): DGGITQSPKYLFRKEGQNVTLSCEQNLNHDAMYWYRQDPGQGLRLIYYSQIVNDFQKGDIAEGYSVSREKKESFPLTVTSAQKNPTAFYLCASSIRTGGNIQYFGAGTRLSVL.